A single sample gave rise to the 16 T cell receptor beta chains below, sequenced in a study of long-term antiretroviral therapy in people with HIV. Run at survey level, the immunoSEQ assay was version v3.0. TCRdb keeps only in-frame clones here, not all; method: immunoSEQ multiplex PCR. The sample contains roughly 40,000 clones, about 94% of which appear only once. The sequencing here drew on unsorted PBMCs, taken almost 9.5 years after starting antiretroviral therapy. Every receptor here comes from a man aged 25 to 40 with HIV.

The gene calls are TRBV7-9 and TRBJ2-7; unclear D gene. The V end lost 3 bases, the J end lost 1 base, and 1 base lay between the germline ends. CDR1 SEHNR and CDR2 FQNEAQ come from the germline V gene (reference sequence). The CDR3 covers 11 residues. The DNA for the CDR3 is TGTGCCAGCAGCTTTTCCTACGAGCAGTACTTC. It specifies CASSFSYEQYF.

The CDR3 bases are TGTGCCAGCAGCTTAGATCCGGGTGTTAGGACGATATTAGGCTATGGCTACACCTTC. This codes for CASSLDPGVRTILGYGYTF. The chain couples TRBV11-3 to TRBJ1-2, with D hard to call. Trimming took 0 bases from V and 4 from J, leaving 24 bases between them. The germline V gene encodes CDR1 SGHNT and CDR2 YENEEA. This CDR3 region has 19 residues.

This chain joins TRBV9 and TRBJ2-1; TRBD1 might be the D (6 bases). CDR3 length: 14 amino acids. Germline-derived CDR1 and CDR2 are SGDLS and YYNGEE. V gave up 0 bases and J gave up 4 bases, with 8 bases separating them. The CDR3, as DNA: TGTGCCAGCAGCGTAGGGGACACATACAATGAGCAGTTCTTC. Translated, it gives CASSVGDTYNEQFF.

The chain couples TRBV6-1 to TRBJ2-2; D not resolved. The CDR3 runs to 14 residues. V was cut by 1 base and J by 1 base, with 4 bases left in between. Germline loops: CDR1 MNHNS, CDR2 SASEGT. The CDR3 bases are TGTGCCAGCAGTGAAGTGGAGAACACCGGGGAGCTGTTTTTT. As protein: CASSEVENTGELFF.

This sequence joins TRBV19 and TRBJ1-2; D is undetermined. Germline V CDR1 and CDR2: LNHDA, SQIVND (reference sequence). CDR3 length equals 11 residues. Trimming stripped 5 bases from V and 10 bases from J, with 11 bases between. In nucleotides, the CDR3 is TGTGCCAGTAGTTGGACTGTAGACTACACCTTC. This gives the protein CASSWTVDYTF.

The chain is built from TRBV5-1 and TRBJ2-2; D not certain. This CDR3 is 15 amino acids long. From germline, CDR1 is SGHRS and CDR2 YFSETQ. The ends were cut back, 2 bases at V and 4 bases at J, with 12 bases in the middle. For the CDR3, the DNA is TGCGCCAGCAGCTTCGAGGCCCACCCCACCGGGGAGCTGTTTTTT. Encoded protein: CASSFEAHPTGELFF. The full variable domain, completed using reference TRBV5-1 and TRBJ2-2, is KAGVTQTPRYLIKTRGQQVTLSCSPISGHRSVSWYQQTPGQGLQFLFEYFSETQRNKGNFPGRFSGRQFSNSRSEMNVSTLELGDSALYLCASSFEAHPTGELFFGEGSRLTVL.

This clone came up a few times. The rearrangement uses TRBV4-2 and TRBJ1-5; TRBD1 matches at 7 bases. This CDR3 spans 14 amino acids. CDR1 and CDR2 from the germline V gene are LGHNA and YNFKEQ. J gave up 4 bases and V 2 bases, and 2 bases lay outside the gene matches. CDR3 sequence reads: CASSQTGDNQPQHF. The CDR3 DNA reads TGTGCCAGCAGCCAAACAGGGGATAATCAGCCCCAGCATTTT.

The rearrangement joins TRBV4-1 to TRBJ2-1; D unresolved. The CDR3 length is 11 residues. Germline-derived CDR1 and CDR2 are MGHRA and YSYEKL. Trimming pared 1 base from V and 11 bases from J, leaving 6 bases between. The CDR3 loop is CASSQARQQFF. The CDR3 region has the DNA TGCGCCAGCAGCCAAGCGAGACAGCAGTTCTTC.

In its sample, this clone was seen once. The CDR3, as DNA: TGTGCCAGTAGTATATCCAGCCCGCTTGCTCGGTTCTTC. Protein sequence: CASSISSPLARFF. The chain recombines TRBV19 with TRBJ2-1; D is ambiguous. The V end lost 2 bases, the J end lost 15 bases, and 17 bases lay between the germline ends. The germline gives CDR1 LNHDA, CDR2 SQIVND (reference sequence). The CDR3 has 13 residues.

This rearrangement joins TRBV5-1 to TRBJ2-3; 8 bases are a match to TRBD1. The germline V gene encodes CDR1 SGHRS and CDR2 YFSETQ. The V gene end was trimmed by 4 bases and the J gene end by 2 bases; junction bases not matched to a gene: 3. The CDR3 length is 14 residues. In DNA form, the CDR3 reads TGCGCCAGCAGCAGGGGACAGGACACAGATACGCAGTATTTT. It translates to CASSRGQDTDTQYF.

The chain employs TRBV5-1 and TRBJ2-1; the D gene is possibly TRBD2 (6 bases). Looked up from germline, CDR1 is SGHRS and CDR2 is YFSETQ. CDR3 length: 14 residues. With 1 base removed from V and 6 bases from J, the gap between germline ends came to 11 bases. CDR3 amino acids: CASSLSTSSNEQFF. The CDR3 bases are TGCGCCAGCAGCTTGTCGACTAGTTCCAATGAGCAGTTCTTC. The full variable domain, in which reference TRBV5-1 and TRBJ2-1 provide the parts outside the CDR3, is KAGVTQTPRYLIKTRGQQVTLSCSPISGHRSVSWYQQTPGQGLQFLFEYFSETQRNKGNFPGRFSGRQFSNSRSEMNVSTLELGDSALYLCASSLSTSSNEQFFGPGTRLTVL.

This clone was observed a single time. The chain employs TRBV19 and TRBJ1-6, with no clear D. Germline lookup yields CDR1 LNHDA and CDR2 SQIVND (reference sequence). CDR3 size: 13 residues. Trimming cost V 6 bases and J 10 bases, with 13 bases left between them. Here the CDR3 DNA reads TGTGCCAGTAGCACACAGATAACCTCACCCCTCCACTTT. Translating it yields CASSTQITSPLHF.

V is TRBV19 and J is TRBJ1-1; 9 bases agree with TRBD1. The CDR3 covers 14 residues. With V trimmed by 7 bases and J by 1 base, 4 bases remained unmatched. The germline gives CDR1 LNHDA, CDR2 SQIVND (reference sequence). The CDR3 protein is CASKGQGANTEAFF. CDR3 bases: TGTGCCAGTAAGGGACAGGGCGCGAACACTGAAGCTTTCTTT.

The V gene is TRBV7-8, the J gene TRBJ2-3; 9 bases fit TRBD2. Germline assignment: CDR1 SGHVS and CDR2 FQNEAQ. The trim removed 7 bases at V and 3 bases at J, leaving 2 bases unmatched. CDR3 length: 13 amino acids. The chain's CDR3 is CASTSGGTDTQYF. CDR3 coding DNA: TGTGCCAGCACGAGCGGGGGGACAGATACGCAGTATTTT.

The genes are TRBV11-2 and TRBJ2-2; 8 bases align to TRBD2. Germline V gives CDR1 SGHAT, CDR2 FQNNGV. The CDR3 has 15 residues. V dropped 5 bases and J dropped 4; count of bases not matched to a gene: 6. CDR3 amino acids: CASSPLAGGTGELFF. The CDR3 nucleotides read TGTGCCAGCAGCCCACTGGCGGGGGGCACCGGGGAGCTGTTTTTT. Combining the CDR3 with reference TRBV11-2 and TRBJ2-2 gives the whole variable domain EAGVAQSPRYKIIEKRQSVAFWCNPISGHATLYWYQQILGQGPKLLIQFQNNGVVDDSQLPKDRFSAERLKGVDSTLKIQPAKLEDSAVYLCASSPLAGGTGELFFGEGSRLTVL.

This clone has just a few counts. One end of the junction is discordant with germline, which a read error may explain. The chain joins TRBV28 to TRBJ1-2; D unclear. Germline CDR1 and CDR2: MDHEN and SYDVKM. There are 11 residues in the CDR3. As DNA, the CDR3 is TGTGCCAGCAGTTTTGGGAGACCGAGCATTTTC. This encodes CASSFGRPSIF.